The clone carrying this TCR beta chain was seen many times. This record comes from a study of human T cells and chemical hapten exposure. Study-wide background: The study enrolled mostly female patients with alopecia areata, totalis or universalis.

In the authors' workflow: Samples contained a median of roughly 96,000 TCRs, with a range of about 23,224 to 750,000. MiXCR, applied by TCRdb to the RACE reads, yields one record per CDR3 protein. It is TCRdb's table, rather than the study itself, that gives the V and J calls and clone size. The sample lists some 380,000 distinct CDR3 sequences, 4% to 5.5% occurring once. This CDR3 region has 14 residues. V lost 5 bases, J lost 5 bases, and 15 bases lay in between. CDR1 and CDR2 (germline): SGHTA, FQGNSA. Time point indicated: patch test 1, 2 weeks after DPC sensitization. Treatment defined: therapeutic diphenylcyclopropenone sensitization with weekly scalp DPC. Those who donated were patients with alopecia, 18 to 70 years of age, and suitable for DPC.

The genes are TRBV7-2 and TRBJ1-2; no firm D call. The sequence was collected from a woman in her forties or fifties with alopecia areata. Some clones in this sample may be carry-over from other donors' samples. The starting material was whole blood, obtained in connection with sensitization to the hapten diphenylcyclopropenone (DPC). CDR3 coding DNA: TGTGCCAGCAGCCCAAGTGATTGGGAATATGGCTACACCTTC. Its translation is CASSPSDWEYGYTF.